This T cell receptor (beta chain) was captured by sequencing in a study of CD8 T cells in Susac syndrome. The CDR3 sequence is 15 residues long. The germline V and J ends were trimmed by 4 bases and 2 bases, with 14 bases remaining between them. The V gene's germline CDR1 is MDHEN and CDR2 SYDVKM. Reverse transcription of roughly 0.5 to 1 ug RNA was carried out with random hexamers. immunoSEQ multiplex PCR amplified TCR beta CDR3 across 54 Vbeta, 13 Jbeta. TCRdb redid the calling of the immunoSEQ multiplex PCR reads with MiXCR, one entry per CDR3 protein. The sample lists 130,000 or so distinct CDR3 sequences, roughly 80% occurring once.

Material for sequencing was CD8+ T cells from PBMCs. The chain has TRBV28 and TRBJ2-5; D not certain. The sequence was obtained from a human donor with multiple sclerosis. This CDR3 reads CASSSPPEGQETQYF. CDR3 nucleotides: TGTGCCAGCAGTTCCCCCCCTGAAGGTCAAGAGACCCAGTACTTC.